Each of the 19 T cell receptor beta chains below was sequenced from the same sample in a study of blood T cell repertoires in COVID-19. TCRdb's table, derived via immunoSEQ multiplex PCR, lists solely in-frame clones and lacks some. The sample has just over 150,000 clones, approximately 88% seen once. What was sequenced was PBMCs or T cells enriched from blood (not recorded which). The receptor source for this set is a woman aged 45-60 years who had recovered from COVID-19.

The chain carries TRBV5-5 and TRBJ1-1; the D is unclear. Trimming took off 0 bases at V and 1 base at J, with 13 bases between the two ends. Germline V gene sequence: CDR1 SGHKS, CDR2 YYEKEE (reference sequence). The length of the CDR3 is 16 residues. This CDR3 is CASSLGASYPNTEAFF. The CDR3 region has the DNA TGTGCCAGCAGCTTGGGGGCCAGCTATCCGAACACTGAAGCTTTCTTT.

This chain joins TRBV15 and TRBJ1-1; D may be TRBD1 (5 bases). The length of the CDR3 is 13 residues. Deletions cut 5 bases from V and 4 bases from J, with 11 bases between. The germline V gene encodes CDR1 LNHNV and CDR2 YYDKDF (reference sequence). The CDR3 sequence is CATSLGRGTEAFF. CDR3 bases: TGTGCCACCAGCCTCGGAAGGGGCACTGAAGCTTTCTTT. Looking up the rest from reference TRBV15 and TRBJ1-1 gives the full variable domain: DAMVIQNPRYQVTQFGKPVTLSCSQTLNHNVMYWYQQKSSQAPKLLFHYYDKDFNNEADTPDNFQSRRPNTSFCFLDIRSPGLGDTAMYLCATSLGRGTEAFFGQGTRLTVV.

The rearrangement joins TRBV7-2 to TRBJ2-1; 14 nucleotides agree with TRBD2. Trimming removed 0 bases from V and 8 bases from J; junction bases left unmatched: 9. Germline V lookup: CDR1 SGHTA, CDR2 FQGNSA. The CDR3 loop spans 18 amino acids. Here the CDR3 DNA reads TGTGCCAGCAGCTTAGCGCCCAGGACTAGCGGGGGGATGTATGAGCAGTTCTTC. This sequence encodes CASSLAPRTSGGMYEQFF.

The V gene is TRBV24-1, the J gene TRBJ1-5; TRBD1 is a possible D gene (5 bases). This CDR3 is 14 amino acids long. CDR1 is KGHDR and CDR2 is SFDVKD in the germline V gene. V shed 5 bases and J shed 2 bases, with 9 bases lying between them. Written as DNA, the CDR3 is TGTGCCACCAGTGTGGGGGGTGGCAATCAGCCCCAGCATTTT. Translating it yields CATSVGGGNQPQHF.

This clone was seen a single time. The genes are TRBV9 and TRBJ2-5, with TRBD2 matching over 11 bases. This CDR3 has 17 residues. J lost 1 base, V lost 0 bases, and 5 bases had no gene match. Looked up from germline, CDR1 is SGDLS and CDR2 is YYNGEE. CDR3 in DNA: TGTGCCAGCAGCGTAGGCCTAGCGGGGGGTATCCAAGAGACCCAGTACTTC. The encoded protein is CASSVGLAGGIQETQYF.

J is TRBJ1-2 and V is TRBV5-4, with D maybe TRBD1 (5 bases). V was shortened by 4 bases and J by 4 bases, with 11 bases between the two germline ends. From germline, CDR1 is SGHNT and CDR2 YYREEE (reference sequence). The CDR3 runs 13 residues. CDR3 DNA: TGTGCCAGCAGCAACAGGTTCTCCTATGGCTACACCTTC. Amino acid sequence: CASSNRFSYGYTF. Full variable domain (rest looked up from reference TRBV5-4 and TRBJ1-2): ETGVTQSPTHLIKTRGQQVTLRCSSQSGHNTVSWYQQALGQGPQFIFQYYREEENGRGNFPPRFSGLQFPNYSSELNVNALELDDSALYLCASSNRFSYGYTFGSGTRLTVV.

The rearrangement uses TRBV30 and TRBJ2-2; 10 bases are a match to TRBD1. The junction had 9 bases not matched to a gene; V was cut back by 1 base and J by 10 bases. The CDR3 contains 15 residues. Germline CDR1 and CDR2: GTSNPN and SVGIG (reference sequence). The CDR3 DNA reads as TGTGCCTGGAGTGGAAGGGACAGGGGTATAGCGGAGCTGTTTTTT. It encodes CAWSGRDRGIAELFF.

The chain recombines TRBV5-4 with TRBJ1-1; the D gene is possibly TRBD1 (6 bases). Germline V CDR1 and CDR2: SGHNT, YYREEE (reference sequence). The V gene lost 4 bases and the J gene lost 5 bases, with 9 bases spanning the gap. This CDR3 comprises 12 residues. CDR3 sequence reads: CASSHRGTEAFF. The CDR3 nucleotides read TGTGCCAGCAGCCATAGGGGGACTGAAGCTTTCTTT. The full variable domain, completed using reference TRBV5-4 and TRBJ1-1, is ETGVTQSPTHLIKTRGQQVTLRCSSQSGHNTVSWYQQALGQGPQFIFQYYREEENGRGNFPPRFSGLQFPNYSSELNVNALELDDSALYLCASSHRGTEAFFGQGTRLTVV.

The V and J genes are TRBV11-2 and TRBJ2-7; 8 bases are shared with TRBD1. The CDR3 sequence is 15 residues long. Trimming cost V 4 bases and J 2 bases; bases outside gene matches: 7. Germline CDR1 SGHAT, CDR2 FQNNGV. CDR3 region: CASSSGQGWTYEQYF. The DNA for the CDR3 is TGTGCCAGCAGCTCCGGACAGGGCTGGACCTACGAGCAGTACTTC.

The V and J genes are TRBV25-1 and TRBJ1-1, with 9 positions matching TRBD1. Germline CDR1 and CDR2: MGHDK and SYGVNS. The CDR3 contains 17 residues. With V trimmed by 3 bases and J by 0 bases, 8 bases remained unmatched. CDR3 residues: CASSEAGTGRLNTEAFF. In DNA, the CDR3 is TGTGCCAGCAGTGAGGCGGGGACAGGGCGACTGAACACTGAAGCTTTCTTT. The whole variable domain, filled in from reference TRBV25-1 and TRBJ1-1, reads EADIYQTPRYLVIGTGKKITLECSQTMGHDKMYWYQQDPGMELHLIHYSYGVNSTEKGDLSSESTVSRIRTEHFPLTLESARPSHTSQYLCASSEAGTGRLNTEAFFGQGTRLTVV.

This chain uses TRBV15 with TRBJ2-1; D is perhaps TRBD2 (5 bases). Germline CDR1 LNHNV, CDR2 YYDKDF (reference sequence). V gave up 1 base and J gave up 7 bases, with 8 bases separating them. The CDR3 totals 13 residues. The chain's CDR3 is CATSRASINEQFF. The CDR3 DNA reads TGTGCCACCAGCAGAGCTAGCATTAATGAGCAGTTCTTC.

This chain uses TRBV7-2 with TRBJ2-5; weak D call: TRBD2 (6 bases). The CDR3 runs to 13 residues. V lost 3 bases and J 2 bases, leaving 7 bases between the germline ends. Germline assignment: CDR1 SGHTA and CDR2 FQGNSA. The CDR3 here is CASSFSGQETQYF. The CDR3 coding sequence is TGTGCCAGCAGCTTTAGCGGTCAAGAGACCCAGTACTTC.

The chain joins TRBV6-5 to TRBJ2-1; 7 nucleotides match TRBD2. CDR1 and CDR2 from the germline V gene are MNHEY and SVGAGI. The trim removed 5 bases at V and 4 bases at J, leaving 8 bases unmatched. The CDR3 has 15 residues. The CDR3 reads CASSKMGGLYNEQFF. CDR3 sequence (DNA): TGTGCCAGCAGTAAAATGGGGGGGTTATACAATGAGCAGTTCTTC.

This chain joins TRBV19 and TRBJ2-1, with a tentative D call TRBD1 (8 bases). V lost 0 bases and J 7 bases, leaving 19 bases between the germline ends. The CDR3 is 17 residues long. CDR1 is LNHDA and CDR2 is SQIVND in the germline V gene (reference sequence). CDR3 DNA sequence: TGTGCCAGTAGTATAGATCGTTGGACAGGGAGGGAGAATGAGCAGTTCTTC. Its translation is CASSIDRWTGRENEQFF.

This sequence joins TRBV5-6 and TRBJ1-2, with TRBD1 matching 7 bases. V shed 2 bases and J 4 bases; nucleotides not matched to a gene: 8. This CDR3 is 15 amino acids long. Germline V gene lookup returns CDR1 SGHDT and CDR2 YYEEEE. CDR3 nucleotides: TGTGCCAGCAGCTTTTTCGGACAGGCACCCTATGGCTACACCTTC. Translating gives CASSFFGQAPYGYTF.

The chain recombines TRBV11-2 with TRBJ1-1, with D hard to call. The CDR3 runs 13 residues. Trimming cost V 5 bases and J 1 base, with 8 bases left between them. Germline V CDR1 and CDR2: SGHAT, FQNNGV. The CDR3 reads CASSLVWNTEAFF. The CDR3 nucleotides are TGTGCCAGCAGCCTTGTTTGGAACACTGAAGCTTTCTTT.

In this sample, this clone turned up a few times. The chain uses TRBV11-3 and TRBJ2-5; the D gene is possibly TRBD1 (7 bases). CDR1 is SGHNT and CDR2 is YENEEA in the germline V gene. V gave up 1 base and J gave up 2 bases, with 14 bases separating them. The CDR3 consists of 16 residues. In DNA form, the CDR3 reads TGTGCCAGCAGCTTAGGGAGGGGGCGGAAACAAGAGACCCAGTACTTC. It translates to CASSLGRGRKQETQYF.

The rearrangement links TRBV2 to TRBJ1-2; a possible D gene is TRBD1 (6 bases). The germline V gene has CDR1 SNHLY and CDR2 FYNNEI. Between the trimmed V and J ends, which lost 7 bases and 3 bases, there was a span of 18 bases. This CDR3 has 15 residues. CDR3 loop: CASILKRAGDYGYTF. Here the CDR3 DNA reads TGTGCCAGCATCCTGAAGCGTGCAGGGGACTATGGCTACACCTTC.

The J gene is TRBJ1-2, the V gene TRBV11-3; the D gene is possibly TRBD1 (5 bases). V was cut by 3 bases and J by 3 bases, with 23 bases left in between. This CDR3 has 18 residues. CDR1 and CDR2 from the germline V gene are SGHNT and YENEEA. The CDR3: CASSFFGQGEVGHYGYTF. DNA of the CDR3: TGTGCCAGCAGCTTTTTTGGCCAGGGTGAAGTGGGGCACTATGGCTACACCTTC.